Below are 2 T cell receptor beta chains sequenced from a single sample in a study of CD4 and CD8 cells across lung adenocarcinoma regions. Each CDR3 protein is one row after TCRdb ran MiXCR on the PCR reads. The sample holds about 7,700 distinct CDR3 sequences, around 43% seen once. The sequencing sample was made of CD4+ T cells from the margin of a lung tumor. Source of these receptors: a male donor with lung adenocarcinoma. The CD4 and CD8 labels of this study may be unreliable.

The chain employs TRBV6-1 and TRBJ2-1; possibly TRBD2 for D (7 bases). With the DNA end fitting TRBJ2-7 better, the J assignment may be wrong. The CDR3 consists of 15 residues. Germline V gene sequence: CDR1 MNHNS, CDR2 SASEGT. The CDR3 DNA sequence: TGTGCCAGCAGTGAAGAAGGGTCGGGGGGCTGGGAGCAGTACTTC. This codes for CASSEEGSGGWEQYF.

V usage is TRBV28 and J usage is TRBJ1-6; D gene ambiguous. CDR1 is MDHEN and CDR2 is SYDVKM in the germline V gene. Trimming stripped 3 bases from V and 2 bases from J, with 8 bases between. The CDR3 runs 15 residues. In DNA, the CDR3 is TGTGCCAGCAGTTTGAACACGGCCTATAATTCACCCCTCCACTTT. Translating it yields CASSLNTAYNSPLHF.